The entry below gives a single TCR beta chain sequence along with its context. Its antigen remains unidentified. Germline assignment: CDR1 SQVTM and CDR2 ANQGSEA. CDR3 length: 13 amino acids. V dropped 4 bases and J dropped 11 bases, with 20 bases sitting between them. This sample was included in a study of shared clonotypes between healthy human individuals. Study-wide results and limits: Sample collection involved blood only; tissue repertoires are likely different.

The donors were adults (healthy and HIV-negative) with no recent acute infections or vaccinations. The study drew all its donors from Caucasian adults living in Nashville, Tennessee. Deep was the level used in running the assay. The method was immunoSEQ multiplex PCR; TCRdb's version includes in-frame clones alone and lacks a portion of them. The sample lists some 580,000 clones; 95% to 98% were seen once. This sequence was found in a woman younger than 45 in good health. The chain couples TRBV29-1 to TRBJ2-5; D is possibly TRBD2 (5 bases). Sequencing input: naive CD4+ T cells sorted from blood. Subset defined: CD45RA+ positively selected. CDR3 nucleotides: TGCAGCGTTGGAGCGGCCCTCGCTAGGGAGCAGTACTTC. Its translation is CSVGAALAREQYF.